Many counts were recorded for the clone carrying this T cell receptor beta chain. This sample was included in a study of neurological immune-mediated disorders. From 15-18 subjects, each sequencing run yielded over 180 million TCR-beta sequences. One entry per CDR3 protein results from TCRdb running MiXCR on the 5' RACE reads. The sample shows roughly 75,000 distinct CDR3 sequences, 12% to 15% of them seen only once. V lost 0 bases, J lost 4 bases, and 9 bases lay in between. Germline values: CDR1 MGHRA, CDR2 YSYEKL. The CDR3 covers 14 residues. Time point: longitudinal time-point 1 (baseline). The rearrangement uses TRBV4-1 and TRBJ2-5; D ambiguous. Material: PBMCs. This clonotype was obtained from a female donor with HTLV-1-associated myelopathy (HAM/TSP). Here the CDR3 DNA reads TGCGCCAGCAGCCAAGATCACGGTGGAGAGACCCAGTACTTC. Translating it yields CASSQDHGGETQYF.